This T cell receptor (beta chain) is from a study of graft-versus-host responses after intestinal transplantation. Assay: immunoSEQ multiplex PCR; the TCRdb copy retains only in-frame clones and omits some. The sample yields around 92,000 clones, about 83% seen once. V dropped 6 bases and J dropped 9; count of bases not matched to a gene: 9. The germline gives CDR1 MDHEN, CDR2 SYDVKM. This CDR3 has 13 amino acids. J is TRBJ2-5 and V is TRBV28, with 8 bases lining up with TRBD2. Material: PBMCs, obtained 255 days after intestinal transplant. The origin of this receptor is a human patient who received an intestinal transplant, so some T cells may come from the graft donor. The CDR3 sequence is CASRPGTSYPQYF. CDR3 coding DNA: TGTGCCAGCAGACCCGGGACTAGTTATCCCCAGTACTTC.